These T cell receptor beta chains were read from a single sample in a study of blood T cell repertoires in COVID-19. Profiled with immunoSEQ multiplex PCR; TCRdb holds only in-frame clones, not every one. The profile covers fewer than 200,000 clones, with approximately 84% appearing a single time and 22% taken by the ten largest. Material: peripheral blood. These receptors were collected from a woman of 80 years or more with acute or convalescent COVID-19. Each CDR3 is given with its conserved first and last residue. The D gene is left open where the match is weak. Only part of the rows carry a size: once, few, many, or a class if the clone is expanded.

V gene	D gene	J gene	clone size	CDR3 protein	CDR3 DNA
TRBV27	.	TRBJ1-1	once	CASSLFEGQTEAFF	TGTGCCAGCAGTTTATTCGAGGGCCAGACTGAAGCTTTCTTT
TRBV2	.	TRBJ1-3	.	CASSEEAGRSGNTIYF	TGTGCCAGCAGTGAAGAGGCAGGGCGCTCTGGAAACACCATATATTTT
TRBV5-1	TRBD2	TRBJ2-7	.	CASSGLAGGPGEQYF	TGCGCCAGCAGCGGACTAGCGGGAGGGCCGGGGGAGCAGTACTTC
TRBV19	.	TRBJ1-2	few	CATGGIWTGYTF	TGTGCCACCGGGGGGATTTGGACCGGCTACACCTTC
TRBV21-1	.	TRBJ2-4	.	CASSFPGVAKNIQYF	TGTGCCAGCAGCTTCCCAGGGGTAGCCAAAAACATTCAGTACTTC
TRBV6-1	TRBD1	TRBJ1-2	.	CASSEGQGINYGYTF	TGTGCCAGCAGTGAAGGACAGGGGATAAACTATGGCTACACCTTC
TRBV9	TRBD2	TRBJ2-1	.	CASSVTTGLAYNEQFF	TGTGCCAGCAGCGTCACTACAGGACTAGCGTACAATGAGCAGTTCTTC
TRBV19	.	TRBJ1-5	.	CASSMGGYQPQHF	TGTGCCAGTAGTATGGGGGGTTATCAGCCCCAGCATTTT
TRBV6-5	TRBD2	TRBJ2-2	.	CASSPRGVGELFF	TGTGCCAGCAGTCCCCGGGGGGTCGGGGAGCTGTTTTTT
TRBV7-9	.	TRBJ1-1	.	CASSWTVNTEAFF	TGTGCCAGCAGCTGGACAGTGAACACTGAAGCTTTCTTT
TRBV5-1	.	TRBJ2-7	.	CASSFVRDNSYEQYF	TGCGCCAGCAGCTTCGTCCGGGACAACTCCTACGAGCAGTACTTC
TRBV18	.	TRBJ1-1	.	CASSPLSGGTEAFF	TGTGCCAGCTCACCTCTTTCGGGTGGTACTGAAGCTTTCTTT
TRBV7-9	TRBD1	TRBJ1-2	.	CASSSGPGQGYGYTF	TGTGCCAGCAGCTCAGGTCCGGGACAGGGGTATGGCTACACCTTC
TRBV5-4	.	TRBJ1-6	.	CASSPGRGTDSPLHF	TGTGCCAGCAGCCCCGGACGGGGTACGGATTCACCCCTCCACTTT
TRBV5-1	.	TRBJ1-1	.	CASSFLQGSEAFF	TGCGCCAGCAGCTTTTTACAGGGATCTGAAGCTTTCTTT
TRBV7-8	TRBD1	TRBJ2-7	.	CASSSPRTGRNEQYF	TGTGCCAGCAGCTCCCCTAGGACAGGGAGGAACGAGCAGTACTTC
TRBV18	TRBD1	TRBJ1-2	few	CASSPGQGASKGYTF	TGTGCCAGCTCGCCCGGACAGGGGGCGAGCAAAGGCTACACCTTC
TRBV19	TRBD1	TRBJ1-5	few	CASTLLGQGVPGNQPQHF	TGTGCCAGTACCCTGCTGGGACAGGGGGTGCCGGGCAATCAGCCCCAGCATTTT
TRBV2	TRBD2	TRBJ2-1	.	CASSGIGLAASYNEQFF	TGTGCCAGCAGTGGCATCGGACTAGCGGCATCCTACAATGAGCAGTTCTTC
TRBV20-1	.	TRBJ1-5	.	CSASKAGGGDQPQHF	TGCAGTGCTAGTAAGGCAGGCGGAGGTGATCAGCCCCAGCATTTT
TRBV6-2/TRBV6-3	.	TRBJ1-1	.	CASSFRGEAFF	TGTGCCAGCAGTTTCCGGGGTGAAGCTTTCTTT
TRBV7-9	TRBD1	TRBJ1-1	.	CASSLGRTTGDTEAFF	TGTGCCAGCAGCTTAGGCCGAACAACAGGGGACACTGAAGCTTTCTTT
TRBV10-1	TRBD2	TRBJ2-3	.	CASSESWGRAGTDTQYF	TGCGCCAGCAGTGAGTCTTGGGGGAGGGCCGGCACAGATACGCAGTATTTT
TRBV5-1	.	TRBJ2-1	.	CASGQTTSYNEQFF	TGCGCCAGCGGCCAGACAACCTCCTACAATGAGCAGTTCTTC
TRBV30	.	TRBJ1-4	.	CAWRVHVQGGNEKLFF	TGTGCCTGGAGGGTCCACGTACAGGGTGGGAATGAAAAACTGTTTTTT
TRBV6-5	TRBD1	TRBJ1-2	.	CASSYTGEESYGYTF	TGTGCCAGCAGTTACACAGGGGAGGAGAGCTATGGCTACACCTTC
TRBV2	.	TRBJ2-7	.	CASSPRQEQYF	TGTGCCAGCAGTCCGAGACAGGAGCAGTACTTC
TRBV5-8	.	TRBJ2-5	.	CASSPSETQYF	TGTGCCAGCAGCCCAAGCGAGACCCAGTACTTC
TRBV7-9	.	TRBJ1-4	.	CASSSIRSGLANEKLFF	TGTGCCAGCAGCTCCATTCGATCAGGGTTGGCTAATGAAAAACTGTTTTTT
TRBV5-1	TRBD1	TRBJ2-3	.	CASSLTGGVADTQYF	TGCGCCAGCAGCTTGACAGGGGGCGTAGCAGATACGCAGTATTTT
TRBV6-1	TRBD2	TRBJ2-1	.	CASSEVGSGRNDEQFF	TGTGCCAGCAGTGAAGTCGGTAGCGGGAGAAACGATGAGCAGTTCTTC
TRBV2	.	TRBJ1-2	few	CASSEQGTNYGYTF	TGTGCCAGCAGTGAACAGGGAACTAACTATGGCTACACCTTC
TRBV5-6	TRBD2	TRBJ2-1	.	CASRFRTSGITYNEQFF	TGTGCCAGCAGGTTCCGGACTAGCGGGATAACCTACAATGAGCAGTTCTTC
TRBV6-4	.	TRBJ2-1	.	CASSDSKGQGNEQFF	TGTGCCAGCAGTGACTCGAAGGGGCAGGGCAATGAGCAGTTCTTC
TRBV11-2	.	TRBJ1-2	.	CASSPTRGRTNYGYTF	TGTGCCAGCAGCCCGACGCGGGGGCGGACTAACTATGGCTACACCTTC
TRBV29-1	TRBD1	TRBJ1-1	.	CSVATGVTEAFF	TGCAGCGTCGCGACAGGGGTCACTGAAGCTTTCTTT
TRBV7-9	TRBD1	TRBJ2-2	.	CASSTGQATDTGELFF	TGTGCCAGCAGCACGGGACAGGCGACGGACACCGGGGAGCTGTTTTTT
TRBV5-1	.	TRBJ2-7	.	CASSYNRDLEQYF	TGCGCCAGCAGCTATAACAGGGATCTCGAGCAGTACTTC
TRBV12-5	.	TRBJ2-1	few	CASGLSRDEQFF	TGTGCTAGTGGTTTGTCCCGGGATGAGCAGTTCTTC
TRBV5-5	.	TRBJ2-2	.	CASTVGVAGELFF	TGTGCCAGCACGGTCGGGGTGGCCGGGGAGCTGTTTTTT
TRBV5-1	.	TRBJ2-5	.	CASSLVAAWETQYF	TGCGCCAGCAGCTTGGTGGCGGCGTGGGAGACCCAGTACTTC